This TCR beta chain was identified in a study of cytotoxic CD8 clonotypes in ibrutinib-treated CLL (dated by TCRdb to about 2021). Concerning the study at large: In this cohort, around 14 patients were treatment-naive and approximately 10 were relapsed/refractory, while 17 to 18 had unmutated IGHV. Partial responses were observed in about 24 patients and complete responses in 2; after a median follow-up of 68 months, remission was maintained in 15 or so patients and progression was observed in roughly twelve. Response samples were obtained after a median of around eleven months of treatment, with a range of roughly 6 to 40 months. An average of about 260,000 productive templates and 80,000 to 95,000 productive rearrangements was obtained per sample. Longitudinal samples were available for about 30% of the 86 trial participants. Cryopreserved peripheral blood mononuclear cells were collected before treatment, at response, and at either disease progression or sustained remission. Every remission and progressive disease sample was obtained while ibrutinib was still being received by the patients. The research as a whole found: Public clonotypes were rare and either shrank or stayed stable during treatment, and the rise in clonality at ibrutinib response reflected expansion of private clonotypes. Clonality rose at ibrutinib response, remained stable during sustained remission, and dropped back toward baseline at progression. Baseline clonality exceeded that of age-matched healthy donors and correlated strongly with circulating CD8+ T-cell counts. Sustained-remission and progressing patients did not have matched sampling times, and lymph node repertoires were not examined.

Comment on this clone: The antigen it binds to is not known. The record has no base qualities; no much larger clone is one base away.

The meaning of the sample's time point label: approximately 25 months on ibrutinib. Roughly 1.9 micrograms of genomic DNA were extracted from cryopreserved PBMCs for TCR beta library preparation. Longitudinal blood samples from CLL patients on ibrutinib monotherapy were analyzed using high-throughput TCR beta sequencing. The patients took part in an open-label, single-center phase 2 trial of ibrutinib monotherapy. The CDR3 numbers 15 residues from cysteine through phenylalanine. Only the CDR3 DNA is retained, 45 bases long and in frame from the first base. The V end gives up 6 bases and the J end 3 bases, leaving 7 bases in the junction not matched to a gene. CDR1 and CDR2 are read off the germline V gene (reference sequence) as LNHDA and SQIVND. A MiSeq instrument was used for deep resolution sequencing, which targeted depths ranging from 1 in 1 million up to 1 in 200,000 T cells, with coverage averaging 10x for each clonotype. The immunoSEQ hsTCRB Kit was used to generate TCR beta libraries. The study's processing was this. Data were analyzed with ImmunoSEQ Data Assistant and ImmunoSEQ Analyzer, with V, D and J genes assigned per IMGT definitions. Clonality was computed as one minus normalized Shannon entropy of productive rearrangement frequencies, ranging from 0 to 1. Only overrepresented clonotypes making up at least 0.05% of each patient's repertoire were included in the public clonotype analysis. Repertoires from roughly 13 age-matched healthy donors in immuneACCESS were used as clonality controls. TCRdb limited this immuneACCESS table to in-frame rearrangements with V and J called. A share of clones is missing; checked studies link under half to unresolved V genes, and the rest is unexplained. V, J and clone size derive from that table, while D and trimming were established from the DNA sequence. This sample comprises about 45,000 clones, about 69% of them detected only once. About a fifth of the sample belongs to the ten largest clones.

This TCR was sampled from a human donor with chronic lymphocytic leukemia. The rearrangement joined TRBV19 to TRBJ1-4, and 7 junctional nucleotides match TRBD1. The sequenced sample was PBMCs, obtained after 24 months of ibrutinib treatment. CDR3 sequence: CASSPLRGANEKLFF. The DNA sequence is given as TGTGCCAGTAGCCCCCTCAGGGGGGCTAATGAAAAACTGTTTTTT. Extended through the reference TRBV19 and TRBJ1-4 proteins, this CDR3 yields the full variable domain: DGGITQSPKYLFRKEGQNVTLSCEQNLNHDAMYWYRQDPGQGLRLIYYSQIVNDFQKGDIAEGYSVSREKKESFPLTVTSAQKNPTAFYLCASSPLRGANEKLFFGSGTQLSVL.